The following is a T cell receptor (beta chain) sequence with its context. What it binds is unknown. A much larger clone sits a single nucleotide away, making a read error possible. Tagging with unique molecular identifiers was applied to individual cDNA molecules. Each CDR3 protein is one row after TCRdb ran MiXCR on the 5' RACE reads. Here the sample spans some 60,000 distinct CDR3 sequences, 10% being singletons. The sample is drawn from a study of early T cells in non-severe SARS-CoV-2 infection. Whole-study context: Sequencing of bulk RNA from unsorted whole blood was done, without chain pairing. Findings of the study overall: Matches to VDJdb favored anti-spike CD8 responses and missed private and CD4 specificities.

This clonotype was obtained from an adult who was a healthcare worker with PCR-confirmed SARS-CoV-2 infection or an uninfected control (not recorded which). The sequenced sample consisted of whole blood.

The CDR3 loop reads CASSFAQKYERYF. The CDR3, as DNA: TGTGCCAGCAGCTTCGCACAGAAATACGAGCGGTACTTC. The rearrangement joins TRBV7-9 to TRBJ2-7; no clear D. The CDR3 has 13 residues. The germline V gene encodes CDR1 SEHNR and CDR2 FQNEAQ (reference sequence).